The clone carrying this T cell receptor (beta chain) was seen only a few times. This entry belongs to a study of technical replicates of blood from a few donors. Sequencing used immunoSEQ multiplex PCR; TCRdb keeps in-frame clones, though not all of them. In the table there are 9,000 to 15,000 clones, approximately 93% of which are singletons. The CDR3 length is 19 residues. Per germline, CDR1 SGDLS and CDR2 YYNGEE. With 0 bases removed from V and 2 bases from J, the gap between germline ends came to 23 bases. Input material: PBMCs. This receptor was obtained from a human donor in good health. The chain uses TRBV9 and TRBJ1-2; D not resolved. CDR3 loop: CASSVASAGSGGGNYGYTF. The CDR3, as DNA: TGTGCCAGCAGCGTAGCTTCTGCGGGCAGTGGAGGAGGAAACTATGGCTACACCTTC.